The rows below give T cell receptor beta chains drawn from one sample of a study of blood T cell repertoires in COVID-19. Profiling relied on immunoSEQ multiplex PCR, and the TCRdb table lists in-frame clones only, not all of them. The table records 150,000 to 200,000 clones, roughly nine tenths of them present only once. The material sequenced was peripheral blood. These receptors came from a man aged 35 to 55 with acute or convalescent COVID-19. Both conserved end residues are part of each CDR3. A D gene is named only where the DNA matches it firmly. Clone sizes are given selectively: once, few, many, or a class where the clone is expanded.

>TRBJ1-1|TRBV15|.|few
TGTGCCACCAGCAGAGATCCGACAGGTAGCGCTGAAGCTTTCTTT
CATSRDPTGSAEAFF
>TRBJ1-5|TRBV2|.|.
TGTGCCAGCAGTCCGAGGTTCCCTGGTCAGCCCCAGCATTTT
CASSPRFPGQPQHF
>TRBJ1-4|TRBV4-1|.|few
TGCGCCAGCAGCCAAGATCGGCAGGGCCGGAATGAAAAACTGTTTTTT
CASSQDRQGRNEKLFF
>TRBJ2-4|TRBV3-1/TRBV3-2|TRBD1|.
TGTGCCAGCAGCCCCGGACAGGATGGGGTCAAAAACATTCAGTACTTC
CASSPGQDGVKNIQYF
>TRBJ2-3|TRBV27|.|.
TGTGCCAGCAGTCCCTCCGGACATGACCTTGCCCTTCCCGTGGGAGATACGCAGTATTTT
CASSPSGHDLALPVGDTQYF
>TRBJ2-3|TRBV3-1/TRBV3-2|TRBD2|.
TGTGCCAGCAGCCTCCAGACTAGCGGGGGCGGGGATACGCAGTATTTT
CASSLQTSGGGDTQYF
>TRBJ2-1|TRBV7-2|TRBD2|.
TGTGCCAGCAGCAATAGCGGGGGGGCCGCCCCCAATGAGCAGTTCTTC
CASSNSGGAAPNEQFF
>TRBJ2-7|TRBV7-9|TRBD1|.
TGTGCCAGCAGCTTAGGGCTCGGACAGGGAGCATACGAGCAGTACTTC
CASSLGLGQGAYEQYF
>TRBJ2-7|TRBV21-1|.|.
TGTGCCAGCAGCAAAAGATGTCAGCACTACTACGAGCAGTACTTC
CASSKRCQHYYEQYF
>TRBJ2-7|TRBV15|TRBD1|.
TGTGCCACCAGCAGAGAAGCAGGGGGCTTCTACGAGCAGTACTTC
CATSREAGGFYEQYF
>TRBJ1-5|TRBV10-3|.|.
TGTGCCATCAGGACCGGACTCAATCAGCCCCAGCATTTT
CAIRTGLNQPQHF
>TRBJ2-5|TRBV4-2|TRBD2|.
TGTGCCAGCAGCCAAGATCGTCCTAGCGGGGGATCAGAGACCCAGTACTTC
CASSQDRPSGGSETQYF
>TRBJ1-4|TRBV5-4|.|.
TGTGCCAGCAGCTCGGGACAAACTAATGAAAAACTGTTTTTT
CASSSGQTNEKLFF
>TRBJ2-7|TRBV6-2/TRBV6-3|TRBD1|.
TGTGCCAGCAGTCGCCGGGACAGGCCGTACGAGCAGTACTTC
CASSRRDRPYEQYF
>TRBJ1-1|TRBV28|.|.
TGTGCCAGCAGTTCCAACCCCCCCCGCGACTTATACTCTGAAGCTTTCTTT
CASSSNPPRDLYSEAFF
>TRBJ2-3|TRBV4-2|TRBD1|.
TGTGCCAGCAGCCAAGGTCAGGGGGCCCCCAGCACAGATACGCAGTATTTT
CASSQGQGAPSTDTQYF
>TRBJ1-4|TRBV9|.|.
TGTGCCAGCAGCGTAGACCCAACAGGGTTTAATGAAAAACTGTTTTTT
CASSVDPTGFNEKLFF
>TRBJ2-3|TRBV28|.|.
TGTGCCAGCACCACCTGGGGGGACACAGATACGCAGTATTTT
CASTTWGDTDTQYF
>TRBJ2-1|TRBV19|.|.
TGTGCCAGTAGTATAAGTACAGGTGAGCAGTTCTTC
CASSISTGEQFF
>TRBJ2-3|TRBV12-5|TRBD2|.
TGTGCTAGTGGTCTCCCTCCTAGCGGGGGGGTATATACGCAGTATTTT
CASGLPPSGGVYTQYF
>TRBJ1-2|TRBV4-2|.|.
TGTGCCAGCAGCCAAGATTTGTTACAGGGTGGCGGCTACACCTTC
CASSQDLLQGGGYTF
>TRBJ2-2|TRBV2|.|.
TGTGCCAGCAGCGACCATAAGACAGGATTCACCGGGGAGCTGTTTTTT
CASSDHKTGFTGELFF
>TRBJ2-5|TRBV10-3|TRBD2|.
TGTGCCATCAAGGGACTAGCGGAAGAGACCCAGTACTTC
CAIKGLAEETQYF
>TRBJ1-2|TRBV6-2/TRBV6-3|.|.
TGTGCCAGCAGTACGGGAGATGGCTACACCTTC
CASSTGDGYTF
>TRBJ2-7|TRBV27|TRBD1|.
TGTGCCAGCAGTCTTTATCGACAGGGAAGGGGCGAGCAGTACTTC
CASSLYRQGRGEQYF
>TRBJ2-1|TRBV9|TRBD2|.
TGTGCCAGCAGCGTAGATACAGGGTATAAGCGGGGGGAACGCTACAATGAGCAGTTCTTC
CASSVDTGYKRGERYNEQFF
>TRBJ1-1|TRBV6-5|.|.
TGTGCCAGCAGTCGTACTCTGACAGGAACTGAAGCTTTCTTT
CASSRTLTGTEAFF
>TRBJ1-2|TRBV4-3|.|.
TGCGCCAGCAGCCAAGATTTCGGTAACTATGGCTACACCTTC
CASSQDFGNYGYTF
>TRBJ1-4|TRBV4-1|.|.
TGCGCCAGCAGCCAAGATAACACCTTAACTAATGAAAAACTGTTTTTT
CASSQDNTLTNEKLFF
>TRBJ2-1|TRBV9|.|.
TGTGCCAGCAGCGTAGCCGACAGCCACAATGAGCAGTTCTTC
CASSVADSHNEQFF
>TRBJ2-5|TRBV7-7|TRBD2|.
TGTGCCAGCAGCTTAGAGACTAGCGGCTCCACGGGGACCCAGTACTTC
CASSLETSGSTGTQYF
>TRBJ2-7|TRBV7-9|TRBD1|.
TGTGCCAGCAGCAGCTTGGACAGGGGCCCCTACGAGCAGTACTTC
CASSSLDRGPYEQYF
>TRBJ2-7|TRBV27|TRBD2|.
TGTGCCAGCAGTTCCGGACTAGCGGGGAGGAACGAGCAGTACTTC
CASSSGLAGRNEQYF
>TRBJ2-2|TRBV5-1|TRBD2|.
TGCGCCAGCAGGACTAGCGAGACCGGGGAGCTGTTTTTT
CASRTSETGELFF
>TRBJ1-4|TRBV28|.|.
TGTGCCAGCGCCCCCAGGGACAATAATGAAAAACTGTTTTTT
CASAPRDNNEKLFF
>TRBJ2-2|TRBV5-1|TRBD2|.
TGCGCCAGCAGCTATAGCGGGGGGGCGAACACCGGGGAGCTGTTTTTT
CASSYSGGANTGELFF
>TRBJ2-7|TRBV11-2|TRBD1|.
TGTGCCAGCAGCTTAGAAGTGGGACAGCCCGAGCAGTACTTC
CASSLEVGQPEQYF
>TRBJ2-3|TRBV2|TRBD2|.
TGTGCCAGCAGTTCGACTAGCGGGGGGGCGGATACGCAGTATTTT
CASSSTSGGADTQYF
>TRBJ2-1|TRBV27|TRBD2|.
TGTGCCAGCCGGTTTTCCGGGACTAGCGGGGGCTCCTACAATGAGCAGTTCTTC
CASRFSGTSGGSYNEQFF
>TRBJ1-2|TRBV7-9|.|.
TGTGCCAGCACCACTCGGACAGAGTATGGCTACACCTTC
CASTTRTEYGYTF
>TRBJ2-3|TRBV11-2|TRBD1|.
TGTGCCAGCAGCACCCACGGGACAGGGAGTAGCACAGATACGCAGTATTTT
CASSTHGTGSSTDTQYF
>TRBJ1-1|TRBV28|TRBD1|.
TGTGCCAGCAGAAGGACAGGGTTTAGTGAAGCTTTCTTT
CASRRTGFSEAFF
>TRBJ1-2|TRBV19|TRBD1|.
TGTGCCAGTAGTATCGGAGGGGGCGCCCATAACTATGGCTACACCTTC
CASSIGGGAHNYGYTF
>TRBJ1-6|TRBV28|.|once
TGTGCCAGCAGTTGGGCGGGACCCCTCCACTTT
CASSWAGPLHF
>TRBJ1-1|TRBV7-2|.|.
TGTGCCAGCAGCTTAGGAGGTATTCGGAACACTGAAGCTTTCTTT
CASSLGGIRNTEAFF
>TRBJ2-7|TRBV5-4|.|.
TGTGCCAGCAGCGGGCCCCGGTACTACGAGCAGTACTTC
CASSGPRYYEQYF
>TRBJ2-3|TRBV5-1|.|.
TGCGCCAGCAGCCGACAGATAACAGATACGCAGTATTTT
CASSRQITDTQYF
>TRBJ1-6|TRBV15|.|.
TGTGCCACCAGCAGGGCGACTCCCGGCCCTAATTCACCCCTCCACTTT
CATSRATPGPNSPLHF
>TRBJ2-3|TRBV5-1|.|.
TGCGCCAGCAGCTACGGGACGGAGGGAGATACGCAGTATTTT
CASSYGTEGDTQYF
>TRBJ1-5|TRBV6-5|.|.
TGTGCCAGCACCGCGCGGGACGGCCTGCGGCCCCAGCATTTT
CASTARDGLRPQHF
>TRBJ2-7|TRBV4-1|TRBD1|.
TGCGCCAGCAGCCAAGAGGGACAGGGCCTCGCTTCCTACGAGCAGTACTTC
CASSQEGQGLASYEQYF
>TRBJ2-3|TRBV21-1|.|.
TGTGCCAGCGGGAGACATACTAGCACAGATACGCAGTATTTT
CASGRHTSTDTQYF
>TRBJ1-4|TRBV5-1|.|.
TGCGCCAGTACCCGAGGCGCAGAGCGAAATGAAAAACTGTTTTTT
CASTRGAERNEKLFF
>TRBJ1-1|TRBV9|.|.
TGTGCCAGCAGCTCGCAACCGACAGGACTGGAAATCTGTGAAGCTTTCTTT
CASSSQPTGLEICEAFF
>TRBJ1-6|TRBV27|.|.
TGTGCCAGCAGTTCATTAGGGGGTTGGTATAATTCACCCCTCCACTTT
CASSSLGGWYNSPLHF